This is a list of T cell receptor beta chains from one sample in a study of pediatric ulcerative colitis. Generated by immunoSEQ multiplex PCR, the TCRdb table keeps only in-frame clones and is missing some. The sample yields under 20,000 clones, 74% seen once. The specimen was gut tissue. Receptor source: a boy aged 5-17 years with moderate ulcerative colitis. Both conserved end residues are part of each CDR3. D genes are given only for firm matches. For some rows the clone size is stated as once, few or many, or as a class when expanded; others skip it.

>TRBJ1-3|once|.|TRBV5-5
TGTGCCAGCAGCCTGGCAGGAGGAAACACCATATATTTT
CASSLAGGNTIYF
>TRBJ1-3|.|.|TRBV7-2
TGTGCCAGCAGCTTAGTACGGGCCAAAAACTCTGGAAACACCATATATTTT
CASSLVRAKNSGNTIYF
>TRBJ2-7|.|TRBD1|TRBV7-9
TGTGCCAGCAGCTTAGGGACAGGATGGGACGAGCAGTACTTC
CASSLGTGWDEQYF
>TRBJ2-1|.|TRBD2|TRBV11-2
TGTGCCAGCAGCTCTATAGCGGGAGCAAGTCATGAGCAGTTCTTC
CASSSIAGASHEQFF
>TRBJ2-5|.|.|TRBV19
TGTGCCAGTAGCCCCCGGTCCCTATTGGGGACCCAGTACTTC
CASSPRSLLGTQYF
>TRBJ2-3|.|TRBD2|TRBV27
TGTGCCAGCAGTTTGGCGGGAGGGCATACGCAGTATTTT
CASSLAGGHTQYF
>TRBJ1-3|.|.|TRBV5-4
TGTGCCAGCAGCTTGGTCTCTGGAAACACCATATATTTT
CASSLVSGNTIYF
>TRBJ1-6|.|.|TRBV11-2
TGTGCCAGCAGCTTATATTTTGGGGACTCACTCTATTCACCCCTCCACTTT
CASSLYFGDSLYSPLHF
>TRBJ2-7|few|.|TRBV10-1
TGCGCCAGCAGTGAAGGATCCTACGAGCAGTACTTC
CASSEGSYEQYF
>TRBJ2-1|.|.|TRBV30
TGTGCCTGGAGTACTAGTATCCATGAGCAGTTCTTC
CAWSTSIHEQFF
>TRBJ2-1|.|.|TRBV5-1
TGCGCCAGCAGATCGGGAGAAACCTACAATGAGCAGTTCTTC
CASRSGETYNEQFF
>TRBJ1-1|.|.|TRBV30
TGTGCCTGGAGCAAAGATGTCACTGAAGCTTTCTTT
CAWSKDVTEAFF
>TRBJ2-7|.|.|TRBV4-3
TGCGCCAGCAGCCAAGGGTGGCTGGGGGTCTACGAGCAGTACTTC
CASSQGWLGVYEQYF
>TRBJ1-1|few|.|TRBV5-1
TGCGCCAGCAGGTACTCATTCGGGGGCATGAACACTGAAGCTTTCTTT
CASRYSFGGMNTEAFF
>TRBJ2-2|.|.|TRBV5-1
TGCGCCAGCAGCTTCGGTCAGAGCGGCACCGGGGAGCTGTTTTTT
CASSFGQSGTGELFF
>TRBJ1-2|.|.|TRBV6-1
TGTGCCACCGTATTGACAGGCATAGGATATGGCTACACCTTC
CATVLTGIGYGYTF
>TRBJ2-7|.|.|TRBV9
TGTGCCAGCAGCCCGACAGGACTGCCAAACGAGCAGTACTTC
CASSPTGLPNEQYF
>TRBJ1-1|.|.|TRBV2
TGTGCCAGCAGCTTGACCACTGAAGCTTTCTTT
CASSLTTEAFF
>TRBJ2-7|once|.|TRBV18
TGTGCCAGCTCACAGGTGGCCGGGGGCCACGTTACCTACGAGCAGTACTTC
CASSQVAGGHVTYEQYF
>TRBJ1-2|.|TRBD1|TRBV25-1
TGTGCCAGCAGCCAGACAGGGGCTCCTAACTATGGCTACACCTTC
CASSQTGAPNYGYTF
>TRBJ1-2|.|.|TRBV9
TGTGCCAGCAGCGTAGAGGACAGTAGGAGTGGCTACACCTTC
CASSVEDSRSGYTF
>TRBJ1-4|.|.|TRBV10-3
TGTGCCATCAGTGAGTCGCACAGGGCGGGTGAAAAACTGTTTTTT
CAISESHRAGEKLFF
>TRBJ1-2|.|.|TRBV5-4
TGTGCCAGCAGCTTGGAGGGGGGGCGCGGCTATGGCTACACCTTC
CASSLEGGRGYGYTF
>TRBJ2-3|.|TRBD2|TRBV18
TGTGCCAGCTCACCGGGACTAGCGGGAGTTTTCTACACCACAGATACGCAGTATTTT
CASSPGLAGVFYTTDTQYF
>TRBJ2-7|.|.|TRBV7-3
TGTGCCAGCAGCTCCGGGATAAACTACGAGCAGTACTTC
CASSSGINYEQYF
>TRBJ2-1|.|TRBD2|TRBV9
TGTGCCAGCAGCGTAGCGACTAGCGGGGGGGTAGGTGAGCAGTTCTTC
CASSVATSGGVGEQFF
>TRBJ2-2|.|.|TRBV7-8
TGTGCCAGCAGCTCCCAGTGGACCGGGGAGCTGTTTTTT
CASSSQWTGELFF
>TRBJ2-1|once|.|TRBV5-4
TGTGCCAGCAGCTACCAAGATGAGCAGTTCTTC
CASSYQDEQFF
>TRBJ2-5|.|.|TRBV4-1
TGCGCCAGCAGCCGGAGGGGGACCCAGTACTTC
CASSRRGTQYF
>TRBJ1-4|.|TRBD1|TRBV5-1
TGCGCCAGCAGCCCGGGGGGCACAGGGGTTGGGGAAAAACTGTTTTTT
CASSPGGTGVGEKLFF
>TRBJ1-1|.|TRBD1|TRBV4-2
TGTGCCAGCAGCCTAACCGGGACAGGGGACCCGAACACTGAAGCTTTCTTT
CASSLTGTGDPNTEAFF
>TRBJ1-4|.|.|TRBV18
TGTGCCAGCTCACCCCGAGAGCCCTCTAATGAAAAACTGTTTTTT
CASSPREPSNEKLFF
>TRBJ2-5|.|.|TRBV4-2
TGTGCCAGCAGCCAAGCCCGGGGAGGCCAAGAGACCCAGTACTTC
CASSQARGGQETQYF
>TRBJ1-3|.|.|TRBV6-1
TGTGCCAGCAGTGTTTGGGGCTTCGGGGACAACGGAAACACCATATATTTT
CASSVWGFGDNGNTIYF
>TRBJ2-5|.|.|TRBV4-3
TGCGCCAGCAGCCAAGAAGGGCGGGAAGAGACCCAGTACTTC
CASSQEGREETQYF
>TRBJ2-1|.|TRBD2|TRBV5-1
TGCGCCAGCAGCGCACCGCTAGCGGGGGGGCGCAATGAGCAGTTCTTC
CASSAPLAGGRNEQFF
>TRBJ2-1|.|.|TRBV5-1
TGCGCCAGCCGTGGCAGTGGGAATGAGCAGTTCTTC
CASRGSGNEQFF
>TRBJ2-3|.|.|TRBV7-3
TGTGCCAGCAGCTTAAATGTGGGAGTAGATACGCAGTATTTT
CASSLNVGVDTQYF
>TRBJ1-2|.|TRBD1|TRBV4-3
TGCGCCAGCAGCCAACAAGGGACAGGTTATGGCTACACCTTC
CASSQQGTGYGYTF
>TRBJ2-3|.|TRBD2|TRBV4-3
TGCGCCAGCAGCCAAGGGGTCGCGGGAGGGTACACAGATACGCAGTATTTT
CASSQGVAGGYTDTQYF
>TRBJ2-2|few|TRBD2|TRBV15
TGTGCCACCAGCCCGGGTTTTACGAGCGGGGGGCTGAACACCGGGGAGCTGTTTTTT
CATSPGFTSGGLNTGELFF
>TRBJ2-7|.|.|TRBV2
TGTGCCAGCAGTGAGGGCTACGAGCAGTACTTC
CASSEGYEQYF
>TRBJ1-3|.|.|TRBV20-1
TGCAGTGCTAGAGAACTATACACCATATATTTT
CSARELYTIYF
>TRBJ2-7|.|.|TRBV25-1
TGTGCCAGCAGTGAATATTCAGGCGGGCAGTACTTC
CASSEYSGGQYF
>TRBJ1-5|.|.|TRBV5-4
TGTGCCAGCAGCCCGGACCTGGGCGGGCAGCCCCAGCATTTT
CASSPDLGGQPQHF
>TRBJ1-3|.|.|TRBV4-2
TGTGCCAGCAGCCAAGGTGAAGGCTCTGGAAACACCATATATTTT
CASSQGEGSGNTIYF
>TRBJ2-5|.|.|TRBV9
TGTGCCAGCAGCCCGGGACCGATCACCCAAGAGACCCAGTACTTC
CASSPGPITQETQYF
>TRBJ2-1|.|.|TRBV2
TGTGCCAGCAGAAGAGCGGAACCCAACAATGAGCAGTTCTTC
CASRRAEPNNEQFF
>TRBJ2-5|.|TRBD1|TRBV29-1
TGCAGCGTTGAATCCGGGACAGGGGAAAGGACCCAGTACTTC
CSVESGTGERTQYF
>TRBJ1-1|.|.|TRBV7-9
TGTGCCAGCAGCTTGGGACTTTCAGGGAACACTGAAGCTTTCTTT
CASSLGLSGNTEAFF
>TRBJ2-2|.|TRBD1|TRBV9
TGTGCCAGCAGCGTAGCCTCCGGGACAGGGGGAATCGCCGGGGAGCTGTTTTTT
CASSVASGTGGIAGELFF
>TRBJ2-1|.|.|TRBV19
TGTGCCAGTAGTATAGCGGGGGGCCACTACAATGAGCAGTTCTTC
CASSIAGGHYNEQFF
>TRBJ2-5|.|TRBD1|TRBV5-4
TGTGCCAGCAGCCGAGGACAGGGGTACCAAGAGACCCAGTACTTC
CASSRGQGYQETQYF
>TRBJ1-3|few|.|TRBV23-1
TGCGCCAGCAGTCAACCCAGTCAGGGGTACCACTCTGGAAACACCATATATTTT
CASSQPSQGYHSGNTIYF
>TRBJ1-1|.|TRBD1|TRBV14
TGTGCCAGCAGACTCCGCCCGGGACAGGGGGGAGTTTCGAACACTGAAGCTTTCTTT
CASRLRPGQGGVSNTEAFF